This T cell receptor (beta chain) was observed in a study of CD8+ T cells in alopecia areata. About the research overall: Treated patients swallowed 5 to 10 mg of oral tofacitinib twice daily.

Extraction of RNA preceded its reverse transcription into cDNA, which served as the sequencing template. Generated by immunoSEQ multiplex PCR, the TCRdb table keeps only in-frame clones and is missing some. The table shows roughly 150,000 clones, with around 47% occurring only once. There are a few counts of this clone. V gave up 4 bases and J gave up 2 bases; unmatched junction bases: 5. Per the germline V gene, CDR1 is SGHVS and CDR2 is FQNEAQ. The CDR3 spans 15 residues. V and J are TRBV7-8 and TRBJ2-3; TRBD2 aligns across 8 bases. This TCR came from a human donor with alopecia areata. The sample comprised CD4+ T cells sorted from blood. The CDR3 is CASSYSGTYTDTQYF. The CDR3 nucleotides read TGTGCCAGCAGCTATAGCGGGACATACACAGATACGCAGTATTTT.